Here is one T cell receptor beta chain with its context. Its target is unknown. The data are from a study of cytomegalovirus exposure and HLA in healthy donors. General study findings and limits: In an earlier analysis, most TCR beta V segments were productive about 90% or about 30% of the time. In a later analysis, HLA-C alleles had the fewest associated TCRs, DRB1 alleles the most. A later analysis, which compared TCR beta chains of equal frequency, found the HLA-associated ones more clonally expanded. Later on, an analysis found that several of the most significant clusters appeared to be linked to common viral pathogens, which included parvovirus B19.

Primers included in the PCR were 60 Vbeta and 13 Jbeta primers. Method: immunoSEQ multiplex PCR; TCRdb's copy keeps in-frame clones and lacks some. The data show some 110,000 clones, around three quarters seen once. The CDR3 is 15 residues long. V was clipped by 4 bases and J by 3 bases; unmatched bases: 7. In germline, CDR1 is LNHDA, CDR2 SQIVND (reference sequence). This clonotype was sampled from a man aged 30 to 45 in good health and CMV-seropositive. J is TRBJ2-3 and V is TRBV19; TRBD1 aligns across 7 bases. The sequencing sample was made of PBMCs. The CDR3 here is CASSTTGIGTDTQYF. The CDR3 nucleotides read TGTGCCAGTAGTACGACAGGGATTGGGACAGATACGCAGTATTTT.